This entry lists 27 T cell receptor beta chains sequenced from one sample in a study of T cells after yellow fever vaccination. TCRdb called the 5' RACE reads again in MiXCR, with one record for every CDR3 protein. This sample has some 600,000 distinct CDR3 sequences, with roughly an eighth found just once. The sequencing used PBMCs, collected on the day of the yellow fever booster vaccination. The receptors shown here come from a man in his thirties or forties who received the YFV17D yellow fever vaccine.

This chain's CDR3 is CASSYWGLADTDTQYF. The CDR3 DNA reads TGTGCCAGCAGTTACTGGGGACTAGCGGACACAGATACGCAGTATTTT. The chain is built from TRBV6-2 or TRBV6-3 and TRBJ2-3; 11 bases map to TRBD2. The J segment lost 2 bases and the V segment lost 1 base, leaving 2 bases of the junction unmatched. This CDR3 spans 16 amino acids. Germline CDR1 and CDR2: MNHEY and SVGEGT.

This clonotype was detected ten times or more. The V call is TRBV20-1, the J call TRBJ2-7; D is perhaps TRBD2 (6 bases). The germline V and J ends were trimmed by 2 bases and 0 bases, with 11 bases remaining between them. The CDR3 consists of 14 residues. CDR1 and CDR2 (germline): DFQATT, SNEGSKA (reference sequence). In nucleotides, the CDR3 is TGCAGTGCTAGACCCGGGAGTGGCTCCTACGAGCAGTACTTC. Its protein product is CSARPGSGSYEQYF.

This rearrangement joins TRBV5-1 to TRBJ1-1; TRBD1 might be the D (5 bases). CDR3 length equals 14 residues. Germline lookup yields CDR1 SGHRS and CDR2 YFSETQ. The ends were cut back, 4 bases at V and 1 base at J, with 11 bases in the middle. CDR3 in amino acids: CASSPMGENTEAFF. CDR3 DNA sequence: TGCGCCAGCAGCCCAATGGGGGAGAACACTGAAGCTTTCTTT.

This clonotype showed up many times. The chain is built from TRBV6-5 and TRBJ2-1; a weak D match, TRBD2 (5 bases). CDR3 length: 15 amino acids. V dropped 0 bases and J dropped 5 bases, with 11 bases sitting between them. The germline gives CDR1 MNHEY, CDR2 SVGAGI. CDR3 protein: CASSYSWLANNEQFF. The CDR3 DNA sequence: TGTGCCAGCAGTTACTCATGGCTAGCCAACAATGAGCAGTTCTTC.

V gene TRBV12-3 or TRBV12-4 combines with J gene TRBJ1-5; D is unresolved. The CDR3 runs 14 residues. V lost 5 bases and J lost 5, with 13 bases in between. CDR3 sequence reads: CASSAGRTDQPQHF. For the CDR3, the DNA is TGTGCCAGCAGTGCTGGCAGGACTGATCAGCCCCAGCATTTT.

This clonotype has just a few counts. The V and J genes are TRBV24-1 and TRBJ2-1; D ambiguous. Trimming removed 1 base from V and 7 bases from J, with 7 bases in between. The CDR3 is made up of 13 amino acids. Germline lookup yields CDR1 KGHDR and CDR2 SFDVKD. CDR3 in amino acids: CATSDFLGNEQFF. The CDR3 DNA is TGTGCCACCAGTGATTTCTTAGGGAATGAGCAGTTCTTC.

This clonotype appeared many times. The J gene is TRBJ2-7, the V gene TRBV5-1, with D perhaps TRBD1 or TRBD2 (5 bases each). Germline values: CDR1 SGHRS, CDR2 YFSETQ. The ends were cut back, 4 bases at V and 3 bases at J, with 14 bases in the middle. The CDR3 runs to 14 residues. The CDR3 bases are TGCGCCAGCAGCGCAAACCGGGACGGCTACGAGCAGTACTTC. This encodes CASSANRDGYEQYF.

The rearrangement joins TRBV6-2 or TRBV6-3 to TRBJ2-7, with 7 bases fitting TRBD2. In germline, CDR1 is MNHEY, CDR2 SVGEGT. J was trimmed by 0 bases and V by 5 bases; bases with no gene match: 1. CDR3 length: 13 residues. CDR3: CASSIAGSYEQYF. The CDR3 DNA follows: TGTGCCAGCAGTATAGCGGGCTCCTACGAGCAGTACTTC.

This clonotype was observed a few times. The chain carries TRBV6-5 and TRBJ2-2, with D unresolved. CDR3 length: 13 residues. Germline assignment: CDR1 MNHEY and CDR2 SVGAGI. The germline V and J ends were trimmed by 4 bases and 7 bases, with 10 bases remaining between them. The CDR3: CASSSPPDGELFF. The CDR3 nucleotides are TGTGCCAGCAGTTCCCCCCCCGACGGGGAGCTGTTTTTT.

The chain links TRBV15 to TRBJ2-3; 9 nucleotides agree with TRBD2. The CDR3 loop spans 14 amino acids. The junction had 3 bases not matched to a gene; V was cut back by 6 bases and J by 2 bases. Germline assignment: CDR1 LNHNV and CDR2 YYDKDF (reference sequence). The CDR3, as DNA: TGTGCCACCAGTATAGCGGGAGTCACAGATACGCAGTATTTT. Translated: CATSIAGVTDTQYF.

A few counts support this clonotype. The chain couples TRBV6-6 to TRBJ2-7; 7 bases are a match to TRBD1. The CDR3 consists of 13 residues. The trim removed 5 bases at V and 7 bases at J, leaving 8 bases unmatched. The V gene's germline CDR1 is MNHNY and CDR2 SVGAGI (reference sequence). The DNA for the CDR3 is TGTGCCAGCAGTGGCTACTCGACAGGGGAGCAGTACTTC. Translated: CASSGYSTGEQYF.

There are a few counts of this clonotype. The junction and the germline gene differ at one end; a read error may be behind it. The CDR3 spells CSARGTHNEQFF. The CDR3 nucleotides are TGCAGTGCGAGAGGAACACATAATGAGCAGTTCTTC. This chain joins TRBV20-1 and TRBJ2-1; D gene ambiguous. The CDR3 is 12 amino acids. The V gene's germline CDR1 is DFQATT and CDR2 SNEGSKA (reference sequence).

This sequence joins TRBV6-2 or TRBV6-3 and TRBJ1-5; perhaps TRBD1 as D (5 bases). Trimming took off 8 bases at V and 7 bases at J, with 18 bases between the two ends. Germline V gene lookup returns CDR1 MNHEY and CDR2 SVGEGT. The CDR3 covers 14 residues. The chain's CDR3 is CASLKSRGEQPQHF. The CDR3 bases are TGTGCCAGCCTAAAGAGCCGGGGGGAACAGCCCCAGCATTTT.

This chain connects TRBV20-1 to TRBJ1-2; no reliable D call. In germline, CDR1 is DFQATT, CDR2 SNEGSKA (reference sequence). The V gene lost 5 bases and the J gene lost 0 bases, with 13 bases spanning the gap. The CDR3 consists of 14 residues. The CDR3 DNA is TGCAGTGCTGGTACAACGCAAGCTAACTATGGCTACACCTTC. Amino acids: CSAGTTQANYGYTF.

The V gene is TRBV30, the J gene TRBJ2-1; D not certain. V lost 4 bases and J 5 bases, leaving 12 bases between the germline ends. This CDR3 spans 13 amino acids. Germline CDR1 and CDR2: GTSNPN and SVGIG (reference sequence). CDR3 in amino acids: CAWTRGINNEQFF. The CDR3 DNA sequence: TGTGCCTGGACCCGCGGCATAAACAATGAGCAGTTCTTC.

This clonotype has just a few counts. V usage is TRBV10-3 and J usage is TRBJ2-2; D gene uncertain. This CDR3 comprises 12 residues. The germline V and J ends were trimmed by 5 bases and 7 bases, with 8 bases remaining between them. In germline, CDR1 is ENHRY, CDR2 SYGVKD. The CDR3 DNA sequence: TGTGCCATCAGTTCAGAGCGCGGGGAGCTGTTTTTT. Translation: CAISSERGELFF.

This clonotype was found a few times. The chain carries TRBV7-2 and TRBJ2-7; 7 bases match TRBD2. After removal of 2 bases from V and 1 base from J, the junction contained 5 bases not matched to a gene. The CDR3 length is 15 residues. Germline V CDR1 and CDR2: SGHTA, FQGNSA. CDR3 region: CASSLWEGPSYEQYF. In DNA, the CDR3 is TGTGCCAGCAGCTTATGGGAGGGCCCGTCCTACGAGCAGTACTTC.

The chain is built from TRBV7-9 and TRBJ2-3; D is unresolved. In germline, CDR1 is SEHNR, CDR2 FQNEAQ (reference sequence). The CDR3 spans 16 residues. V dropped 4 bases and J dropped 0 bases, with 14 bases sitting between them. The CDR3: CASSSAIGASTDTQYF. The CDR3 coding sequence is TGTGCCAGCAGCTCTGCGATTGGCGCAAGCACAGATACGCAGTATTTT.

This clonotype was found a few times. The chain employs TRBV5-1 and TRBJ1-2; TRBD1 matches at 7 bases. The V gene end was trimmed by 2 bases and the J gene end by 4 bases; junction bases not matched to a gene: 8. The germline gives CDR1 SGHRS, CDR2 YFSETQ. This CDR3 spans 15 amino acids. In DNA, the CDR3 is TGCGCCAGCAGCTTTTCCGGGACAGATCTCTATGGCTACACCTTC. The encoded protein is CASSFSGTDLYGYTF.

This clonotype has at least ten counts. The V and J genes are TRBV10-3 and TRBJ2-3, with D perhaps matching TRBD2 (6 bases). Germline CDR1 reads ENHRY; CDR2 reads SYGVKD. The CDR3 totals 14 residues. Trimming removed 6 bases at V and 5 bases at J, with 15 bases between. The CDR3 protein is CAIRGTGAEDTQYF. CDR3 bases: TGTGCCATCAGGGGGACGGGAGCAGAAGATACGCAGTATTTT.

CDR3 amino acids: CASQDHHRGADTQYF. CDR3 sequence (DNA): TGCGCCAGCCAGGACCACCATAGGGGGGCAGATACGCAGTATTTT. The gene calls are TRBV5-1 and TRBJ2-3; D is tentatively TRBD1 or TRBD2 (6 bases each). CDR3 length equals 15 residues. V was shortened by 7 bases and J by 4 bases, with 19 bases between the two germline ends. Germline V lookup: CDR1 SGHRS, CDR2 YFSETQ.

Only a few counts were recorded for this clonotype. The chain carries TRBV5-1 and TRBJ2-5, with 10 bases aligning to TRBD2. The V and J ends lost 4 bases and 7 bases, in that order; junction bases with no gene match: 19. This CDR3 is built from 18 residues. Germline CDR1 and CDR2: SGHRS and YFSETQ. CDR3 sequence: CASSPRTSGYRTGGTQYF. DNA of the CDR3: TGCGCCAGCAGCCCGAGGACTAGCGGTTACCGTACGGGCGGGACCCAGTACTTC.

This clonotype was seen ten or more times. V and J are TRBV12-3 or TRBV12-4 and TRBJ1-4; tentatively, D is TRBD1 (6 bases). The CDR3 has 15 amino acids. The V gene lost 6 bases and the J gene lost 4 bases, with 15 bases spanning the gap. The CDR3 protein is CASSLSGGGNEKLFF. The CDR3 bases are TGTGCCAGCAGCCTCTCGGGGGGCGGTAATGAAAAACTGTTTTTT.

The CDR3 DNA reads TGTGCCAGCAGTTTCCCGACTAGCGGGAGGGCCCGCCGGGTGGATGAGCAGTTCTTC. Amino acids: CASSFPTSGRARRVDEQFF. The chain links TRBV7-8 to TRBJ2-1, with 14 positions matching TRBD2. The CDR3 loop spans 19 amino acids. Germline CDR1 is SGHVS and CDR2 is FQNEAQ. Trimming at V came to 6 bases and at J to 8 bases, leaving 18 bases not matched to a gene. Full variable domain (outside the CDR3, taken from reference TRBV7-8 and TRBJ2-1): GAGVSQSPRYKVAKRGQDVALRCDPISGHVSLFWYQQALGQGPEFLTYFQNEAQLDKSGLPSDRFFAERPEGSVSTLKIQRTQQEDSAVYLCASSFPTSGRARRVDEQFFGPGTRLTVL.

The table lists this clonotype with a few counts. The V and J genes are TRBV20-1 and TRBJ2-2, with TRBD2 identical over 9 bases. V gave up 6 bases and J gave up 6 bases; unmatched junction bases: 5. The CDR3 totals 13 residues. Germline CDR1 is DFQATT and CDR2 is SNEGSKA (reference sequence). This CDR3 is CSARLAVAGELFF. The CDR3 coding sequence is TGCAGTGCCAGACTAGCGGTTGCCGGGGAGCTGTTTTTT.

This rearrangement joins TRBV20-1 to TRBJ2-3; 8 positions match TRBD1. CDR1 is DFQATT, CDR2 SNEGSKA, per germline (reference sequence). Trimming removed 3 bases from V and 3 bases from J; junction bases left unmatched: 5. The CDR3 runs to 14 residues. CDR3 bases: TGCAGTGCTAGGGCAACAGGGGGAACAGATACGCAGTATTTT. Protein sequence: CSARATGGTDTQYF.

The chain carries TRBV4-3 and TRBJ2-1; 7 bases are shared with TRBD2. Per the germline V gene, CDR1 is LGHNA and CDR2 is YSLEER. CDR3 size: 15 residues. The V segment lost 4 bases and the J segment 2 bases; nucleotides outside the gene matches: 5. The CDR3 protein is CASSPQRGAYNEQFF. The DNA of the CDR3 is TGCGCCAGCAGCCCCCAGCGGGGAGCCTACAATGAGCAGTTCTTC.